This T cell receptor beta chain was sequenced during a study of blood T cell repertoires in COVID-19. Sequencing used immunoSEQ multiplex PCR; TCRdb keeps in-frame clones, though not all of them. The table records about 220,000 clones, about 80% of them present only once. This CDR3 contains 15 residues. Germline lookup yields CDR1 LNHDA and CDR2 SQIVND (reference sequence). Trimming pared 2 bases from V and 3 bases from J, leaving 13 bases between. The TCR sequence derives from a woman between 50 and 59 years old who had been exposed to COVID-19. Sample: PBMCs or T cells enriched from blood (not recorded which). This chain connects TRBV19 to TRBJ1-1, with D perhaps TRBD1 (5 bases). CDR3 sequence (DNA): TGTGCCAGTAGTATAAGGGCAGGGCTGCACACTGAAGCTTTCTTT. It codes for CASSIRAGLHTEAFF.